The 18 T cell receptor beta chains given below trace back to one sample, sequenced in a study of T cell responses to AZD1222 COVID-19 vaccine (dated by TCRdb to about 2021). The library was made by the immunoSEQ multiplex PCR assay. Imported from immuneACCESS, the table was reduced by TCRdb to in-frame sequences with V and J called. These copies leave out some clones; in studies compared against another copy, an unresolved V gene accounts for under half, and the cause of the remainder is not known. This sample is represented by about 150,000 clones; roughly nine tenths of them were singletons. Approximately 3.9% of the sample rests with the top ten. The time point label for this specimen denotes: about 28 days (+/-7) after the second vaccine dose. Source: peripheral blood, taken 28 days after the second AZD1222 dose. These receptors were collected from an adult who received the AZD1222 COVID-19 vaccine.

The gene calls are TRBV7-2 and TRBJ2-7, with D maybe TRBD1 (5 bases). Trimming cost V 0 bases and J 6 bases, with 12 bases left between them. The V gene's germline CDR1 is SGHTA and CDR2 FQGNSA. There are 14 residues in the CDR3. CDR3 sequence: CASSLAPGQGEQYF. CDR3 in DNA: TGTGCCAGCAGCTTAGCACCAGGGCAGGGCGAGCAGTACTTC. The full variable domain, its missing parts supplied by reference TRBV7-2 and TRBJ2-7, is GAGVSQSPSNKVTEKGKDVELRCDPISGHTALYWYRQSLGQGLEFLIYFQGNSAPDKSGLPSDRFSAERTGGSVSTLTIQRTQQEDSAVYLCASSLAPGQGEQYFGPGTRLTVT.

The J gene is TRBJ2-7, the V gene TRBV11-3; D possibly corresponds to TRBD2 (6 bases). V lost 5 bases to trimming and J lost 6 bases, with 17 bases between them. Germline lookup yields CDR1 SGHNT and CDR2 YENEEA. CDR3 length: 14 residues. The CDR3 spells CASSNTGVVSEQYF. CDR3 nucleotide sequence: TGTGCCAGCAGCAACACGGGGGTCGTTAGCGAGCAGTACTTC. The whole variable domain, filled in from reference TRBV11-3 and TRBJ2-7, reads EAGVVQSPRYKIIEKKQPVAFWCNPISGHNTLYWYLQNLGQGPELLIRYENEEAVDDSQLPKDRFSAERLKGVDSTLKIQPAELGDSAVYLCASSNTGVVSEQYFGPGTRLTVT.

This clone was picked up one time. J is TRBJ2-1 and V is TRBV25-1, with D maybe TRBD2 (6 bases). CDR1 and CDR2 (germline): MGHDK, SYGVNS. V was trimmed by 4 bases and J by 2 bases, leaving 15 bases between them. The CDR3 covers 16 residues. The CDR3 coding sequence is TGTGCCAGCAGTGCTCCCGCGGGGAACACCTACAATGAGCAGTTCTTC. This sequence encodes CASSAPAGNTYNEQFF.

This chain joins TRBV6-4 and TRBJ1-6, with 8 bases aligning to TRBD1. The CDR3 runs to 14 residues. J gave up 6 bases and V 6 bases, and 4 bases lay outside the gene matches. The germline V gene encodes CDR1 MRHNA and CDR2 SNTAGT. The CDR3 sequence: CASRGTGINSPLHF. CDR3 nucleotide sequence: TGTGCCAGCAGGGGGACAGGCATTAATTCACCCCTCCACTTT.

The count of this clone is one. V is TRBV24-1 and J is TRBJ1-1; D is unclear. The V gene lost 4 bases and the J gene lost 0 bases, with 5 bases spanning the gap. This CDR3 contains 13 residues. The germline CDR1 and CDR2 sequences are KGHDR and SFDVKD. The CDR3 protein is CATSEDMNTEAFF. In DNA form, the CDR3 reads TGTGCCACCAGTGAGGATATGAACACTGAAGCTTTCTTT.

This chain joins TRBV27 and TRBJ2-3; 9 bases map to TRBD2. The CDR3 is 15 residues long. Trimming took 6 bases from V and 4 from J; bases not matched to a gene: 8. Germline V gene lookup returns CDR1 MNHEY and CDR2 SMNVEV (reference sequence). DNA of the CDR3: TGTGCCAGCAGGGATAGCGGGAGTAGATCAGATACGCAGTATTTT. As protein: CASRDSGSRSDTQYF.

This rearrangement joins TRBV7-3 to TRBJ1-2, with 7 bases identical to TRBD1. J gave up 4 bases and V 1 base, and 0 bases lay outside the gene matches. CDR1 and CDR2 (germline): SGHTA, FQGTGA. The CDR3 loop spans 13 amino acids. The CDR3 protein is CASSLRDSYGYTF. DNA of the CDR3: TGTGCCAGCAGCTTAAGGGACAGCTATGGCTACACCTTC.

This sequence joins TRBV19 and TRBJ2-5; tentatively, D is TRBD1 (5 bases). The CDR3 consists of 13 residues. The V gene lost 4 bases and the J gene lost 4 bases, with 10 bases spanning the gap. Germline V gene data show CDR1 as LNHDA and CDR2 as SQIVND (reference sequence). CDR3 protein: CASSTDRLETQYF. As DNA, the CDR3 is TGTGCCAGTAGTACCGACAGACTAGAGACCCAGTACTTC.

The gene calls are TRBV7-2 and TRBJ2-2; D uncertain. The CDR3 sequence is 13 residues long. Per the germline V gene, CDR1 is SGHTA and CDR2 is FQGNSA. Deletions cut 2 bases from V and 4 bases from J, with 5 bases between. CDR3 DNA sequence: TGTGCCAGCAGCTTAACGGGCACCGGGGAGCTGTTTTTT. It encodes CASSLTGTGELFF.

J is TRBJ1-1 and V is TRBV19; D gene uncertain. The V gene's germline CDR1 is LNHDA and CDR2 SQIVND (reference sequence). The V end was cut by 10 bases, the J end by 10 bases, with 16 bases between. The CDR3 totals 11 residues. Written as DNA, the CDR3 is TGTGCCACCGGGAAAGGAAAGGGAGCTTTCTTT. This translates into CATGKGKGAFF.

The chain joins TRBV19 to TRBJ1-3; 7 nucleotides align to TRBD1. V was pared by 5 bases and J by 0 bases, with 7 bases of the junction left unmatched. Germline CDR1 is LNHDA and CDR2 is SQIVND (reference sequence). There are 16 residues in the CDR3. The CDR3 DNA sequence: TGTGCCAGTAGTGCCATGACAGGGACCTCTGGAAACACCATATATTTT. It yields the protein CASSAMTGTSGNTIYF.

This rearrangement joins TRBV7-8 to TRBJ1-5; no clear D. Trimming removed 0 bases from V and 0 bases from J, with 9 bases in between. Germline V gene lookup returns CDR1 SGHVS and CDR2 FQNEAQ. The CDR3 has 16 amino acids. CDR3 sequence: CASSLAPRHSNQPQHF. The DNA for the CDR3 is TGTGCCAGCAGCTTAGCGCCCAGGCATAGCAATCAGCCCCAGCATTTT.

The CDR3 reads CASSIGRTLGEKLFF. The CDR3 coding sequence is TGTGCCAGTAGTATCGGGCGGACTTTGGGGGAGAAACTGTTTTTT. This rearrangement joins TRBV19 to TRBJ1-4; the D gene is possibly TRBD1 (5 bases). Trimming removed 3 bases from V and 11 bases from J, with 19 bases in between. From germline, CDR1 is LNHDA and CDR2 SQIVND (reference sequence). The CDR3 is 15 amino acids.

The chain is built from TRBV9 and TRBJ1-4; 8 bases align to TRBD1. The V segment lost 1 base and the J segment 3 bases; nucleotides outside the gene matches: 2. There are 15 residues in the CDR3. CDR1 is SGDLS and CDR2 is YYNGEE in the germline V gene. The CDR3 DNA reads TGTGCCAGCAGCGTAACAGGGGGGGCTAATGAAAAACTGTTTTTT. Translation: CASSVTGGANEKLFF.

V gene TRBV18 combines with J gene TRBJ2-3; 13 positions agree with TRBD2. V dropped 0 bases and J dropped 3; count of bases not matched to a gene: 3. The CDR3 is made up of 17 amino acids. Per germline, CDR1 KGHSH and CDR2 LQKENI. The CDR3 spells CASSPPTSGGRTDTQYF. The DNA for the CDR3 is TGTGCCAGCTCACCACCGACTAGCGGGGGGAGAACAGATACGCAGTATTTT.

The chain links TRBV5-1 to TRBJ2-7; D may be TRBD1 (6 bases). The CDR3 covers 13 residues. Germline assignment: CDR1 SGHRS and CDR2 YFSETQ. Trimming removed 1 base at V and 5 bases at J, with 10 bases between. The CDR3 spells CASSLLGADEQYF. The CDR3 DNA reads TGCGCCAGCAGCTTGCTGGGGGCGGACGAGCAGTACTTC.

The chain recombines TRBV6-5 with TRBJ2-3; 11 bases map to TRBD2. This CDR3 comprises 16 residues. V lost 0 bases and J lost 1; bases outside the gene matches: 0. CDR1 MNHEY and CDR2 SVGAGI come from the germline V gene. The CDR3 is CASSYSTSGGTDTQYF. The CDR3 DNA is TGTGCCAGCAGTTACTCGACTAGCGGGGGCACAGATACGCAGTATTTT.

This chain links TRBV9 with TRBJ2-6; the D is unclear. In germline, CDR1 is SGDLS, CDR2 YYNGEE. V shed 6 bases and J shed 4 bases, with 14 bases lying between them. The CDR3 is 15 amino acids. The CDR3 nucleotides are TGTGCCAGCACCCCTGGATCTTTGGGGGCCAACGTCCTGACTTTC. It translates to CASTPGSLGANVLTF.